This T cell receptor beta chain stems from a study of T-cell reconstitution after alpha-beta-depleted transplantation in children. V dropped 7 bases and J dropped 8 bases, with 18 bases sitting between them. Germline V lookup: CDR1 MNHNS, CDR2 SASEGT. This CDR3 comprises 15 residues. The authors prepared the TCRbeta library with unique molecular identifiers. TCRdb fed the PCR reads into MiXCR, producing one record per CDR3 protein. Of 450,000 to 600,000 distinct CDR3 sequences in the sample, approximately 32% are singletons; the top ten hold 2% to 2.5%. V usage is TRBV6-1 and J usage is TRBJ1-6, with D possibly matching TRBD1 (6 bases). Specimen: PBMCs from the stem cell graft donor, collected from the stem cell graft. The sequence came from a human donor who donated a stem cell graft to a child with aplastic anemia. The CDR3 nucleotides read TGTGCCAGCAAAACTCTTACAGGGATTGATTCACCCCTCCACTTT. It codes for CASKTLTGIDSPLHF.